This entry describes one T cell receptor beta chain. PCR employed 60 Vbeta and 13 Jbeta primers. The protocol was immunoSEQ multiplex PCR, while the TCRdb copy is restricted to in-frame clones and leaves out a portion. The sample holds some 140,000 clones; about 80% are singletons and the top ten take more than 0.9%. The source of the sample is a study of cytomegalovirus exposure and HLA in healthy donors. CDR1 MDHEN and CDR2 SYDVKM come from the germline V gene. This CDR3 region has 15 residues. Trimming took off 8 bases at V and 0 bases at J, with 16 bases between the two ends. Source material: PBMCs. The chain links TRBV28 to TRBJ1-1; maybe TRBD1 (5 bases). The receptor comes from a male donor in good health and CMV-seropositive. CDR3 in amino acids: CASASLAGMNTEAFF. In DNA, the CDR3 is TGTGCCAGCGCATCTCTTGCAGGGATGAACACTGAAGCTTTCTTT.